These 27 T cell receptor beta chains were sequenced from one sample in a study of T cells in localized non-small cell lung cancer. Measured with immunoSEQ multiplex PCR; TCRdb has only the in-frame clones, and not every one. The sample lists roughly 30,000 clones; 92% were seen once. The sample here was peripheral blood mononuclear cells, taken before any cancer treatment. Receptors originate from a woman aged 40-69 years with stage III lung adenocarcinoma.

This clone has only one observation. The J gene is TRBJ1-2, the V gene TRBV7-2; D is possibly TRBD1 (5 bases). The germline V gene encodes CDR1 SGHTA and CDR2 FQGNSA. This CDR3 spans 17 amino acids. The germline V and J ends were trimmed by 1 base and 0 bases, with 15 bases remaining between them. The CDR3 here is CASSLVGWGDTNYGYTF. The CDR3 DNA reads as TGTGCCAGCAGCTTAGTGGGGTGGGGGGATACTAACTATGGCTACACCTTC.

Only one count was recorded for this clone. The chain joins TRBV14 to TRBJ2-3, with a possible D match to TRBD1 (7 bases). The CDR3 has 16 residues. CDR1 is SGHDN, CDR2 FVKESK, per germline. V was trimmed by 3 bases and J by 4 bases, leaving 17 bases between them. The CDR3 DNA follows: TGTGCCAGCAGCCAGAATAGACAGGGAGGAGCAGATACGCAGTATTTT. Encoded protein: CASSQNRQGGADTQYF.

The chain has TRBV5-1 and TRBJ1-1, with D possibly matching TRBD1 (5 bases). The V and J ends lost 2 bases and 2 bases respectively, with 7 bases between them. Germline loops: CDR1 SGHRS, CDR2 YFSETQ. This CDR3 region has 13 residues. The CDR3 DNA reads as TGCGCCAGCAGCTTTGGGGGAAACACTGAAGCTTTCTTT. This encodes CASSFGGNTEAFF.

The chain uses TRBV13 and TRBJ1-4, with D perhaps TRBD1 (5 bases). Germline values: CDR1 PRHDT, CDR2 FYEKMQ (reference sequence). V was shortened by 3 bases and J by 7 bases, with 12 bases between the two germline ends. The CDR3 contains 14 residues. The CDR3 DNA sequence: TGTGCCAGCAGCTTGAGAGGGGATCTTGAAAAACTGTTTTTT. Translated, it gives CASSLRGDLEKLFF.

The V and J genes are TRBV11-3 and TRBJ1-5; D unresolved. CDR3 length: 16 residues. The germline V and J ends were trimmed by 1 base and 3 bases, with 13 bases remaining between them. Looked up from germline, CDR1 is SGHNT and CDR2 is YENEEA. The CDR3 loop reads CASSLAHGPINQPQHF. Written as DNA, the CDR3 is TGTGCCAGCAGCTTAGCTCACGGGCCGATCAATCAGCCCCAGCATTTT.

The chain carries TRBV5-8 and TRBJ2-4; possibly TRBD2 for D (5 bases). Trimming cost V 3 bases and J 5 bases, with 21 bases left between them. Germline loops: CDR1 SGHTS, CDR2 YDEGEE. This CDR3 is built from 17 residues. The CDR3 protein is CASSSGGAGYKENIQYF. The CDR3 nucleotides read TGTGCCAGCAGCTCGGGCGGCGCGGGCTACAAAGAAAACATTCAGTACTTC.

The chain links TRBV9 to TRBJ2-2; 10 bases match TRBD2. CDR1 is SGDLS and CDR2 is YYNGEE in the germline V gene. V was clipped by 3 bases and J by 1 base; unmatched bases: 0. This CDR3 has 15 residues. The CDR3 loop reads CASSASGRNTGELFF. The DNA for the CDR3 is TGTGCCAGCAGCGCTAGCGGGAGGAACACCGGGGAGCTGTTTTTT.

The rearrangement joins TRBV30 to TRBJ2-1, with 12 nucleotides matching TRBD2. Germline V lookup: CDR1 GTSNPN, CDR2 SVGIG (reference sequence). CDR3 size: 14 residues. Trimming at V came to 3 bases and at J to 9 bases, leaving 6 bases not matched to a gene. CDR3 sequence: CAWSRLAGESEQFF. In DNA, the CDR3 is TGTGCCTGGAGCAGACTAGCGGGAGAGAGTGAGCAGTTCTTC.

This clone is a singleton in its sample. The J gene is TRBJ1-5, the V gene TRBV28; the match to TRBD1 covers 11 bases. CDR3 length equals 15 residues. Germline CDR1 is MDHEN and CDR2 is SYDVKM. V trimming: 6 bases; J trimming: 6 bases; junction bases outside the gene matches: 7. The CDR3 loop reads CASSLWTGGGQPQHF. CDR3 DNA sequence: TGTGCCAGCAGCCTTTGGACAGGGGGCGGTCAGCCCCAGCATTTT. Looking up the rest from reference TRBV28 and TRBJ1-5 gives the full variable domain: DVKVTQSSRYLVKRTGEKVFLECVQDMDHENMFWYRQDPGLGLRLIYFSYDVKMKEKGDIPEGYSVSREKKERFSLILESASTNQTSMYLCASSLWTGGGQPQHFGDGTRLSIL.

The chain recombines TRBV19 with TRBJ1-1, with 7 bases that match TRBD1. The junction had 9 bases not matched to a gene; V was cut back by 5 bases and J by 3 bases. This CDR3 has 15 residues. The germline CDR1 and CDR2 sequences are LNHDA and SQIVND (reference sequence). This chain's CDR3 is CASSLQWTGDTEAFF. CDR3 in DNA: TGTGCCAGTAGTCTTCAATGGACAGGAGACACTGAAGCTTTCTTT.

Here the CDR3 DNA reads TGCAGCGTTCGACAGGGAGAGTTTACTGAATACGAGCAGTACTTC. As protein: CSVRQGEFTEYEQYF. V usage is TRBV29-1 and J usage is TRBJ2-7; 7 positions match TRBD1. The germline CDR1 and CDR2 sequences are SQVTM and ANQGSEA. V shed 5 bases and J 4 bases; nucleotides not matched to a gene: 14. The CDR3 consists of 15 residues.

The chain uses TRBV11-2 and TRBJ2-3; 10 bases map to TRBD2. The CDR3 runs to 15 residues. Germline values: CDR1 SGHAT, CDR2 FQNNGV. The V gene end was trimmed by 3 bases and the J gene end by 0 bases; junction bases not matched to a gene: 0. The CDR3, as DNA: TGTGCCAGCAGCTTGACTAGCGGGAGCACAGATACGCAGTATTTT. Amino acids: CASSLTSGSTDTQYF.

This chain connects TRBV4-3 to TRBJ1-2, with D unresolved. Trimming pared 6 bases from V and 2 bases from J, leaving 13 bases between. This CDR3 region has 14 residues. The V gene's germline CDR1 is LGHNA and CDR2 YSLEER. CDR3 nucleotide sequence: TGCGCCAGCAGTCCGGGCCGGGCCAACTATGGCTACACCTTC. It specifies CASSPGRANYGYTF.

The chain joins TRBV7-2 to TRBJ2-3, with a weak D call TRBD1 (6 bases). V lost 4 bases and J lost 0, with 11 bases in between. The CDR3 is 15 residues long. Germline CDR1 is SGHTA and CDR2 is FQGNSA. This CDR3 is CASSSQGISTDTQYF. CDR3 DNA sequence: TGTGCCAGCAGCTCGCAGGGGATAAGCACAGATACGCAGTATTTT.

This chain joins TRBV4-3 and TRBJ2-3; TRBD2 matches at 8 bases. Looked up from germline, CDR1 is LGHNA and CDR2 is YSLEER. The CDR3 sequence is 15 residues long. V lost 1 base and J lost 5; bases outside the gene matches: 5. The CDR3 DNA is TGCGCCAGCAGCCAAGGGGGGACTAGAAGAGATACGCAGTATTTT. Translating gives CASSQGGTRRDTQYF.

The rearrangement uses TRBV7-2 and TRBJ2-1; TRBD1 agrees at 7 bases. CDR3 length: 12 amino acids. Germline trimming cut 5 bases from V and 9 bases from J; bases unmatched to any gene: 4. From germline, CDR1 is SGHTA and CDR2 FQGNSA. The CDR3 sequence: CASSPAGGEQFF. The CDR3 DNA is TGTGCCAGCAGCCCAGCAGGGGGTGAGCAGTTCTTC.

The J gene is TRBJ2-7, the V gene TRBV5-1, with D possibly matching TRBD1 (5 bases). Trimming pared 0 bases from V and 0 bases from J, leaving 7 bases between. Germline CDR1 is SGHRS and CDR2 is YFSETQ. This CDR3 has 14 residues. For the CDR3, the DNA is TGCGCCAGCAGCTTGGACGGACACTCCTACGAGCAGTACTTC. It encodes CASSLDGHSYEQYF.

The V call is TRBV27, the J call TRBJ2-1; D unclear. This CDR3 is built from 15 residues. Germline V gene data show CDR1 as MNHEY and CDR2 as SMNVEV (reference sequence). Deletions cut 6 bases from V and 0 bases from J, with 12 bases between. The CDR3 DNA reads TGTGCCAGCAGCCGGACGCCTAGCTCCTACAATGAGCAGTTCTTC. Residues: CASSRTPSSYNEQFF.

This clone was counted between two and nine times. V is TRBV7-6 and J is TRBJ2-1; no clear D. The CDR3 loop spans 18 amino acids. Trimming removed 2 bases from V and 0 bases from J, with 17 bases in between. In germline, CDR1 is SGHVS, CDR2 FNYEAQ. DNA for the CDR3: TGTGCCAGCAGCTTAACAAAATCTAGAGTCCTCTCCTACAATGAGCAGTTCTTC. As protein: CASSLTKSRVLSYNEQFF.

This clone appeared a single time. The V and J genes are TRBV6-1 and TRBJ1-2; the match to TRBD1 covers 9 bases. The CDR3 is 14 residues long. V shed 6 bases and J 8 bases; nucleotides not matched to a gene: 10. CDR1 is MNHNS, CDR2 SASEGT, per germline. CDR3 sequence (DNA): TGTGCCAGCAGGGGGACAGGGCGCCGTGAGGGCTACACCTTC. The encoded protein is CASRGTGRREGYTF.

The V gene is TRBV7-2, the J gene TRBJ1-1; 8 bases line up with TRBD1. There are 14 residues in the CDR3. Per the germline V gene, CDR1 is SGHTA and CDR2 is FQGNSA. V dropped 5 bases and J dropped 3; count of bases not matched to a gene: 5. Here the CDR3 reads CASSKTGVDTEAFF. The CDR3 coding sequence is TGTGCCAGCAGCAAGACAGGGGTGGACACTGAAGCTTTCTTT.

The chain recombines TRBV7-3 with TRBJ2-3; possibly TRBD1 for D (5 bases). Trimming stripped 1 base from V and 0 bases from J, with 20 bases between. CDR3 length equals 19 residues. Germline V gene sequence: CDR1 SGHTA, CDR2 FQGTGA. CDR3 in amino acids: CASSLRGSSLTSSTDTQYF. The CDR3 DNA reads TGTGCCAGCAGCTTAAGGGGCAGCAGCCTCACTTCTAGCACAGATACGCAGTATTTT.

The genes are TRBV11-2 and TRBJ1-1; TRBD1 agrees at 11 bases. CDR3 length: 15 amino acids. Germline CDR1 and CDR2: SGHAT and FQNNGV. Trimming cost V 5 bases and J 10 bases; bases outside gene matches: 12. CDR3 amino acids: CASSPRTGGVGGAFF. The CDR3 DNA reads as TGTGCCAGCAGCCCCCGGACAGGGGGCGTAGGGGGAGCTTTCTTT.

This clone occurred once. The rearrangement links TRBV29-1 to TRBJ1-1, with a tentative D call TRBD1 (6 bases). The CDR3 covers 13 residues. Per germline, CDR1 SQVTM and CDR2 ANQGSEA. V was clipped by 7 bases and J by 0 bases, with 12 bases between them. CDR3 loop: CSALGGMNTEAFF. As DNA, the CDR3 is TGCAGCGCCTTAGGGGGGATGAACACTGAAGCTTTCTTT.

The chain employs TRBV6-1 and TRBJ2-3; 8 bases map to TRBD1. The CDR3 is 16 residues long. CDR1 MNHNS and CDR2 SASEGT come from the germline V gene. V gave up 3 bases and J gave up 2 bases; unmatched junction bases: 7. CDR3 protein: CASSEDRDGITDTQYF. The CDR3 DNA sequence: TGTGCCAGCAGTGAGGACAGGGATGGGATCACAGATACGCAGTATTTT.

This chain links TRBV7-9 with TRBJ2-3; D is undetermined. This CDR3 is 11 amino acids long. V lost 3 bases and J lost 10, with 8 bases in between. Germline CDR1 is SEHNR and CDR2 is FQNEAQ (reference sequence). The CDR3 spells CASSFELAQYF. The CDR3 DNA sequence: TGTGCCAGCAGCTTTGAGTTAGCGCAGTATTTT.

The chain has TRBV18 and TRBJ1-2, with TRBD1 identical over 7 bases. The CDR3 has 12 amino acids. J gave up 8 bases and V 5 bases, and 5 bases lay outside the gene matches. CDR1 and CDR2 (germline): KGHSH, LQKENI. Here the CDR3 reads CASSADRDGYTF. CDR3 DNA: TGTGCCAGCTCAGCTGACAGGGACGGCTACACCTTC.